Here is one T cell receptor beta chain with its context. Germline CDR1 reads MNHEY; CDR2 reads SVGAGI. The CDR3 totals 13 residues. Trimming removed 2 bases at V and 6 bases at J, with 11 bases between. In the original processing: It was from reference gene primer amplification that nucleated cell counts were estimated. The data were produced by immunoSEQ multiplex PCR, yet TCRdb's version contains in-frame clones alone and is incomplete. The D gene and trimming were derived from the DNA, and the V and J assignments and clone size from that table. The data contain about 210,000 clones, about 85% of them singletons. The data were taken from a study of blood T cell repertoires in COVID-19. Overall study context: Acute and convalescent COVID-19 samples came from the United States, Italy and Spain.

The clonotype was recovered from a man between 40 and 49 years old with acute or convalescent COVID-19. The chain links TRBV6-5 to TRBJ2-7; no definite D call. The material sequenced was peripheral blood. CDR3 DNA: TGTGCCAGCAGTTACCTTCCTGAGAGCGAGCAGTACTTC. This translates into CASSYLPESEQYF.